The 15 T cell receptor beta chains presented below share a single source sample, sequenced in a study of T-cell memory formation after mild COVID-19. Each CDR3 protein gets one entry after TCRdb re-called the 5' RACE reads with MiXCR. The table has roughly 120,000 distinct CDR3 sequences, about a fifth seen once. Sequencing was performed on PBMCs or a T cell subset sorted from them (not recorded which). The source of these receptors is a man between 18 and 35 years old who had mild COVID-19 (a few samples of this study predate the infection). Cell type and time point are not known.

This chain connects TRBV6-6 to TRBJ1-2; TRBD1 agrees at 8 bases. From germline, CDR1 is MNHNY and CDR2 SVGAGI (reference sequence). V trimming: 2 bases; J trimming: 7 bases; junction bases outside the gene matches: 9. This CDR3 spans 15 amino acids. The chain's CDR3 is CASSYVGTGASGYTF. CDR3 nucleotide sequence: TGTGCCAGCAGTTACGTCGGGACAGGCGCTTCTGGCTACACCTTC.

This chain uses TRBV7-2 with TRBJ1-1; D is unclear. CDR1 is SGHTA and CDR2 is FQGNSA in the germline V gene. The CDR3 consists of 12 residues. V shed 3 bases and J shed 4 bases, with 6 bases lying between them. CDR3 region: CASSFLSTEAFF. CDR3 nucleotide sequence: TGTGCCAGCAGCTTCCTGTCCACTGAAGCTTTCTTT.

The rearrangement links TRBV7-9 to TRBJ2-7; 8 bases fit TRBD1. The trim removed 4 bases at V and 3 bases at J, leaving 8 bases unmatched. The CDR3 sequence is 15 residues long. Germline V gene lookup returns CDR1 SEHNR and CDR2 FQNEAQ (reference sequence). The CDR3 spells CASSSYRQGYYEQYV. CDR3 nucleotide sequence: TGTGCCAGCAGCTCATACCGACAGGGGTACTACGAGCAGTACGTC.

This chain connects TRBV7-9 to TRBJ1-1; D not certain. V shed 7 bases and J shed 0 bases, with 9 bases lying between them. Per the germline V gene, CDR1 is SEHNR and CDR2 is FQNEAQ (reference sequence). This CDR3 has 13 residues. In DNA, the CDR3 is TGTGCCAGCAACTCAGGAGTGAACACTGAAGCTTTCTTT. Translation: CASNSGVNTEAFF.

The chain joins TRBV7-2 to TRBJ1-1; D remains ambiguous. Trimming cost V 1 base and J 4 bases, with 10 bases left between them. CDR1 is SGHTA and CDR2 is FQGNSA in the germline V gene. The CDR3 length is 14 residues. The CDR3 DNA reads TGTGCCAGCAGCTTAGATCCTCCGGGCACTGAAGCTTTCTTT. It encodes CASSLDPPGTEAFF.

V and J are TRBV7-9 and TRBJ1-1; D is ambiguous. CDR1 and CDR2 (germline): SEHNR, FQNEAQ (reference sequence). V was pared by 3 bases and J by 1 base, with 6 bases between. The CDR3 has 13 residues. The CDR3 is CASSLGENTEAFF. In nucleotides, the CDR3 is TGTGCCAGCAGCTTGGGCGAGAACACTGAAGCTTTCTTT.

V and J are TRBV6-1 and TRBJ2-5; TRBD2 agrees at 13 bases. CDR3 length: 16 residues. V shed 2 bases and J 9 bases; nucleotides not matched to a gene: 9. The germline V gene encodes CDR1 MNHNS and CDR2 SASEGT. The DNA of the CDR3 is TGTGCCAGCAGTGAACCCCTTGGACTAGCGGGGGAGGCCCAGTACTTC. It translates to CASSEPLGLAGEAQYF.

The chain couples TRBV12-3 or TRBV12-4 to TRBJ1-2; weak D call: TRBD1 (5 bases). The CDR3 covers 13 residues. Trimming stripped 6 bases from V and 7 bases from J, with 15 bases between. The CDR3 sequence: CASRLPGGGGYTF. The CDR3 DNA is TGTGCCAGCAGGCTCCCTGGGGGTGGTGGCTACACCTTC.

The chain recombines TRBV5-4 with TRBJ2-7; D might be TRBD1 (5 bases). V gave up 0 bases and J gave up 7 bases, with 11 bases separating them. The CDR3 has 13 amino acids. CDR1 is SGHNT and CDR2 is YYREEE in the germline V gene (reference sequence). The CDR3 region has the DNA TGTGCCAGCAGCTTGGAATCAGGGTCGGAGCAGTACGTC. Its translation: CASSLESGSEQYV.

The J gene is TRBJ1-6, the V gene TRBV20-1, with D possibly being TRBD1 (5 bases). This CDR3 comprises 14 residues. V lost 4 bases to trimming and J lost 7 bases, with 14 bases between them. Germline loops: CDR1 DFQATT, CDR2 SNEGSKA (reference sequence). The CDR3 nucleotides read TGCAGTGCTACCGGTGAGGGACTCAATTCACCCCTCCACTTT. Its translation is CSATGEGLNSPLHF.

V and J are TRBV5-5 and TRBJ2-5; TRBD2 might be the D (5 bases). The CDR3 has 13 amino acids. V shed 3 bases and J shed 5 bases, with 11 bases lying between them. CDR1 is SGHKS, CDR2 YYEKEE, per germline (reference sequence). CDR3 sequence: CASSSGLVETQYF. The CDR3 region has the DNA TGTGCCAGCAGCTCAGGACTGGTGGAGACCCAGTACTTC.

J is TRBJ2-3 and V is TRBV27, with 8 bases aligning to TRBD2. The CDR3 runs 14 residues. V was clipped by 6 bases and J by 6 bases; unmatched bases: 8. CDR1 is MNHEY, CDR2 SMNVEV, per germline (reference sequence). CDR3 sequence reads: CASRSGGPSDTQYF. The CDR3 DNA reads TGTGCCAGCAGAAGCGGGGGCCCGTCGGATACGCAGTATTTT.

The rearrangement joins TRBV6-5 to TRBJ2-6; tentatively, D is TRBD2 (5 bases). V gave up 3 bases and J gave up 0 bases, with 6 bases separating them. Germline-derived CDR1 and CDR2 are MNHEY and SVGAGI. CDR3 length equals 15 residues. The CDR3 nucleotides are TGTGCCAGCAGTTATCGGGACTCTGGGGCCAACGTCCTGACTTTC. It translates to CASSYRDSGANVLTF.

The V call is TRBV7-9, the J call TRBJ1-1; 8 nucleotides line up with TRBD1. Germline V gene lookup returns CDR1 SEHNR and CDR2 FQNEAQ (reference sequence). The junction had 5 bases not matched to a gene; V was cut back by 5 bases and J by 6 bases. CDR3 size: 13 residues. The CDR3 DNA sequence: TGTGCCAGCAGCCCACAGGGGGAGGCTGAAGCTTTCTTT. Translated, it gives CASSPQGEAEAFF.

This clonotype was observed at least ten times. In DNA, the CDR3 is TGTGCCAGCAGCCGAGGAGACAATGAGCAGTTCTTC. Its protein product is CASSRGDNEQFF. The chain recombines TRBV11-1 with TRBJ2-1; D gene unclear. The CDR3 consists of 12 residues. Germline V CDR1 and CDR2: SGHAT, FQDESV (reference sequence). Trimming took off 5 bases at V and 5 bases at J, with 7 bases between the two ends.